The sequence of this T cell receptor beta chain was determined in a study of blood T cell repertoires in COVID-19. Study as a whole: COVID-19 samples from acute and convalescent phases originated in the United States, Italy and Spain. T cells, B-cell-depleted T cells, or PBMCs provided the cDNA or gDNA that served as material.

This CDR3 is built from 13 residues. Deletions cut 3 bases from V and 12 bases from J, with 15 bases between. The V gene's germline CDR1 is MNHEY and CDR2 SVGEGT. As handled by the study authors: Amplification of reference gene primers was used by the study to estimate nucleated cell counts. The protocol was immunoSEQ multiplex PCR, while the TCRdb copy is restricted to in-frame clones and leaves out a portion. V, J and clone size derive from that table, while D and trimming were established from the DNA sequence. This table has about 90,000 clones, 70% to 90% appearing once. This clone was counted only a few times.

The chain uses TRBV6-2 or TRBV6-3 and TRBJ2-1, with D tentatively TRBD2 (5 bases). Input material: peripheral blood. This TCR was recovered from a human donor in a cohort sampled during active COVID-19. The CDR3 nucleotides read TGTGCCAGCAGTTATGGTAGGAGGCTCCGGCAGTTCTTC. This gives the protein CASSYGRRLRQFF.